This T cell receptor beta chain emerged from a study of cytomegalovirus exposure and HLA in healthy donors (dated by TCRdb to 2015 to 2018). Context from the whole study: According to an earlier analysis of around 600 of the donors, roughly 180 million T cells yielded 117 million unique TCR beta sequences and around 300 Gb of sequence data. The later analysis used no new phenotypic data to find candidate immune exposures, relying instead on TCR beta sequences and their occurrence across donors. The study was designed to test whether signatures of past pathogen exposure could be identified by cataloging public T cell receptors. Typing coverage differed by locus: A, B, C, DRB1 and DQB1 were typed in roughly 629-630 donors, DQA1 in roughly 500, DPA1 in some 570, and DPB1 in 450 to 480. Because of strong linkage in the cohort, roughly five DR-DQ haplotypes were treated as single units for association and clustering. A later genetic analysis took genome-wide SNP genotypes for about 55% of the 666 donors and used that subset as a discovery cohort. To decide whether each TCR beta V gene segment behaved as functional or pseudogenic, an earlier analysis of approximately 590 of the donors relied on high-throughput TCR beta sequencing. Donor age, sex, ethnicity and CMV serostatus were collected together with the repertoire data. Using immunosequencing, the study profiled T cell repertoires from 666 subjects and related those repertoires to cytomegalovirus serostatus. A separate validation cohort of over 95 different subjects was used in addition to the approximately 700-subject first cohort. To study patterns of TCR occurrence, a later analysis re-analyzed previously published TCR beta repertoires from several hundred donors and added high-resolution HLA genotyping. Approximately 310 gigabases of sequencing data and tens of millions of unique TCR sequences were included in an early release covering roughly 600 HLA-typed donors. Across 300 to 500 genotyped donors of the cohort, an average of roughly 250,000 unique TCR beta nucleotide sequences per donor were sequenced, and 15% to 20% of those sequences were non-productive. Of the roughly 400 genotyped donors, over 65% fell in the genetic ancestry cluster associated with self-reported Caucasian donors. High-throughput TCR immunosequencing, statistical association of individual TCRs with disease status, and machine learning were combined to predict cytomegalovirus infection status. Both class I and class II loci were covered by HLA typing, at four-digit resolution. Every repertoire in the discovery cohort had been generated on one and the same sequencing platform. Overall results and qualifications from the work: Compared with equally common non-associated chains, HLA-associated TCR beta chains in a later analysis were more clonally expanded and had lower generation probabilities. According to a later analysis, parvovirus B19, influenza, CMV and Epstein-Barr virus appeared linked to several top co-occurrence clusters. A group of highly shared sequence variants was considered likely to be a technical artifact of the sequencing pipeline. This cohort had only TCR beta chains sequenced, and the lack of alpha or paired-chain data limited which features could be detected. Broadly in line with IMGT annotations, most TCR beta V segments showed up in productive rearrangements about 87% or about 30% of the time in an earlier analysis of several hundred of the donors. In a later analysis, the rate of TCR association differed among HLA loci, with DRB1 alleles having the most associated TCRs and HLA-C alleles having the fewest. A later analysis found that most CMV-associated TCR beta chains appeared HLA-restricted, with HLA associations seemingly driven largely by CMV exposure. The 87-base-pair reads could not distinguish some IMGT-functional V segments, including TRBV6-2 and TRBV6-3, so those segments were excluded. In both the original and validation cohorts, the classifier was reported to diagnose cytomegalovirus status with high specificity and sensitivity. HLA typing was unavailable for some donors at each locus, so association tests used only the typed subset. In the study, 150 to 200 TCR beta chains were listed as associated with cytomegalovirus. Strong co-occurrence of HLA alleles, especially DR and DQ, made assigning TCR associations to individual alleles difficult. Linkage disequilibrium might explain the correlated functional status among segregating V segments, but an unknown experimental factor could not be ruled out. A further reported finding was that TCR beta sequences accurately predicted the HLA-A and HLA-B alleles for most subjects in the first cohort. Specific HLA alleles were associated with roughly 17,000 TCR beta sequences at a false discovery rate of 0.05 in a later analysis. According to a later genetic analysis, donors in an Asian-associated ancestry cluster had fewer N-insertions in productive TCRs than the approximately 630-donor mean. Because counts were too low, roughly 18 rarely observed V segments, including chromosome 9 orphons, were left out of the earlier analysis of approximately 500 of the donors. According to the authors, the approach could potentially be generalized to other disease states and immunological phenotypes. In a later genetic analysis, a missense DCLRE1C variant was associated with V-gene and J-gene trimming of TCR beta chains, and the association was replicated in an independent cohort. The only immune exposure information available for the cohort was CMV serostatus. Most TCR sequences were observed very rarely across donors, whereas some public TCRs were present in many individuals. In vitro tests confirmed that a few of the cytomegalovirus-associated TCR beta chains recognize cytomegalovirus antigens. Presence/absence analyses assumed roughly uniform sequencing depth across donors, an assumption that may not hold.

The cohort comprised around 690 healthy bone marrow donors. At the time of sampling, all cohort members were nominally healthy, though unrecorded immune exposures were likely present. The donor tested CMV seropositive and was one of the 289 seropositive cohort members. Each donor provided a peripheral blood sample, and peripheral blood mononuclear cells were used for TCR beta sequencing. The Qiagen DNeasy Blood Extraction Kit was used to extract genomic DNA from the blood cell samples. To note about this clone: No antigen is known for it. Within one base of it there is no much larger clone, and no base qualities were kept.

The library was obtained by the immunoSEQ multiplex PCR assay. For the multiplex PCR, a mixture combining 60 forward primers for TCR Vbeta segments and 13 reverse primers for TCR Jbeta segments was used. A multiplex PCR assay on genomic DNA amplified the CDR3 region of rearranged TCR beta genes. On the Illumina HiSeq System, the amplified TCR beta libraries were sequenced as 87-base-pair reads. The original methods were these. A later analysis counted some 80 million unique TCR beta chains across the 666 repertoires, and some 11 million of these chains were shared by at least two donors. Raw reads were error-corrected and collapsed into unique sequences with a nearest-neighbor algorithm that merged closely related sequences to remove PCR and sequencing errors. To assign V, D and J gene segments, CDR3 sequences were aligned to IMGT reference sequences. For a sequence to be retained, a match of at least six nucleotides was required to both a V gene segment and a J gene segment. A rearrangement counted as productive if the CDR3 had no stop codons and remained in frame with V and J, and every other rearrangement counted as non-productive. Following IMGT convention, CDR3 was defined as the stretch from the second conserved V-encoded cysteine up to the conserved J-encoded phenylalanine. Sequences without an unambiguous match to a single V gene segment were excluded from the earlier analysis of 450 to 650 of the donors. In an earlier analysis of some 590 of the donors, a V segment was called functional when productive rearrangements were above 56.7%, and segregating when the standard deviation between donors exceeded 5%. To diagnose cytomegalovirus status from the catalog of TCR beta chain sequences, a statistical classification framework was built. V and J gene assignment, in a later analysis, came from comparing TCR nucleotide sequences with IMGT/GENE-DB human TR gene sequences. Using the TCRdist pipeline, a later analysis assigned CDR3 sequences along with most-parsimonious VDJ recombination scenarios. In a later analysis, each TCR beta chain was defined by its CDR3 amino acid sequence together with its V-gene family, and reads without a unique V-gene family were excluded. In a later analysis, approximately 640 highly shared, low-generation-probability nucleotide sequences were removed to address suspected cross-contamination and a sequencing artifact. A later analysis calculated a clonal expansion index for each public chain from normalized within-repertoire ranks of inferred template counts. A later analysis computed generation probabilities with a VDJ recombination model fitted to out-of-frame rearrangements, and checked the results against IGoR. Hypergeometric tests were used in a later analysis to score TCR-TCR, TCR-HLA and TCR-CMV co-occurrence, with a repertoire-size bias correction applied to the TCR pairs. In a later analysis, false discovery rates were estimated by permuting HLA or CMV assignments 20 times. In a later analysis, co-occurring TCRs were grouped with DBSCAN, and TCRdist sequence similarity was added when clustering was performed within HLA-allele-positive subsets. Repertoires with fewer than 30,000 or more than 120,000 public chains, plus five repertoires with anomalous nucleotide sharing, were excluded from co-occurrence clustering. Not all clones reach the TCRdb copy of this immuneACCESS table, which keeps in-frame sequences only. Checked studies attribute under half of the gap to unresolved V genes and leave the rest unexplained. V and J calls and clone size come straight from that table; D and trimming were deduced from the DNA. This sample gives about 210,000 clones in total; about four fifths of them show up just once. Together, the top ten hold 13% to 15% of the sample.

CDR1 and CDR2 are read off the germline V gene as MDHEN and SYDVKM. V lost 5 bases and J lost 4 bases; the stretch between them is 9 bases long. The CDR3 numbers 13 residues from cysteine through phenylalanine. Only the CDR3 DNA stays, 39 bases, in frame from base 1. Sequencing used PBMCs. The chain was built from TRBV28 and TRBJ2-1; TRBD2 could be the D gene, as 5 bases match. The sequence came from a woman younger than 45 in good health and CMV-seropositive. In nucleotides, the sequence is TGTGCCAGCAGTCCTACTAGGTACAATGAGCAGTTCTTC. Its coded protein is CASSPTRYNEQFF.